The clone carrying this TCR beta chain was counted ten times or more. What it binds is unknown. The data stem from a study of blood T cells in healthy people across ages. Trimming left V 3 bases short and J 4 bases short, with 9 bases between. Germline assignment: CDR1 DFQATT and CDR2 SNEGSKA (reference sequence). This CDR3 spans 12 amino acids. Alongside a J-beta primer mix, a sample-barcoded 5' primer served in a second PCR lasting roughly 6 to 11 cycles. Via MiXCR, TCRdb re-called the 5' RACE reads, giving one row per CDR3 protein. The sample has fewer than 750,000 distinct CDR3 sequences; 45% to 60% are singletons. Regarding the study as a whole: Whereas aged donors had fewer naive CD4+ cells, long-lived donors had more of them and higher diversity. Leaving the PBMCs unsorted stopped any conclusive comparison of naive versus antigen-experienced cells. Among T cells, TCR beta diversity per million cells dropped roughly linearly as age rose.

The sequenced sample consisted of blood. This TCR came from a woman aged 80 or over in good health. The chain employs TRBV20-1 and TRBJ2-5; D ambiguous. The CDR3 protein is CSARPQSETQYF. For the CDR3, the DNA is TGCAGTGCTAGGCCACAATCAGAGACCCAGTACTTC.